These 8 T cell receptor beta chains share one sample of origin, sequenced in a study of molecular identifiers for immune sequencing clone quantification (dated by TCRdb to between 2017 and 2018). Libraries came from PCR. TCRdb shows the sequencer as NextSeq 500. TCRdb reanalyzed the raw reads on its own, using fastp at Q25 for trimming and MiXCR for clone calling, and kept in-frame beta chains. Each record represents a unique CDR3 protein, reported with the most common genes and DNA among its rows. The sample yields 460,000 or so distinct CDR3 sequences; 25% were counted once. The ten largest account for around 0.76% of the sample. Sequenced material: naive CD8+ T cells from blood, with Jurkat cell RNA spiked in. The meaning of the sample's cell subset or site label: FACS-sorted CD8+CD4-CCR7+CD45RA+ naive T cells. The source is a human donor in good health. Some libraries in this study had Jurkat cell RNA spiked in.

The DNA for the CDR3 is TGTGCCAGCAGTTTCAGGGGTGTAGAAACCTACGAGCAGTACTTC. Translation gives CASSFRGVETYEQYF. The genes are TRBV28 and TRBJ2-7; weak D call: TRBD1 (6 bases). The CDR3 has 15 amino acids. The V end lost 3 bases, the J end lost 2 bases, and 14 bases lay between the germline ends. The germline V gene encodes CDR1 MDHEN and CDR2 SYDVKM. Filled out from reference TRBV28 and TRBJ2-7, the complete variable domain reads DVKVTQSSRYLVKRTGEKVFLECVQDMDHENMFWYRQDPGLGLRLIYFSYDVKMKEKGDIPEGYSVSREKKERFSLILESASTNQTSMYLCASSFRGVETYEQYFGPGTRLTVT.

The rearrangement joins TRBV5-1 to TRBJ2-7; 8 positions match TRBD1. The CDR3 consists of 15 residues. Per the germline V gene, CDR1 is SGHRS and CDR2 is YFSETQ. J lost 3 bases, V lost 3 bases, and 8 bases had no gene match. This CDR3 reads CASSSTGEEGYEQYF. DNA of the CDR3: TGCGCCAGCAGCTCGACAGGGGAGGAGGGCTACGAGCAGTACTTC.

The CDR3 DNA follows: TGTGCCAGCAGGGACGCCTACGAGCAGTACTTC. Amino acids: CASRDAYEQYF. This sequence joins TRBV19 and TRBJ2-7, with D perhaps being TRBD1 or TRBD2 (5 bases each). The CDR3 extends over 11 amino acids. V gave up 9 bases and J gave up 2 bases, with 8 bases separating them. Germline assignment: CDR1 LNHDA and CDR2 SQIVND (reference sequence).

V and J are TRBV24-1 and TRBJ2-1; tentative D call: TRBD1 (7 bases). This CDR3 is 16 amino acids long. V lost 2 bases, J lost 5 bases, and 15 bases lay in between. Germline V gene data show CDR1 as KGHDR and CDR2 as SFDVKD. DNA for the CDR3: TGTGCCACCAGTGATTCCCCGGGACAGCGGGACAATGAGCAGTTCTTC. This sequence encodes CATSDSPGQRDNEQFF.

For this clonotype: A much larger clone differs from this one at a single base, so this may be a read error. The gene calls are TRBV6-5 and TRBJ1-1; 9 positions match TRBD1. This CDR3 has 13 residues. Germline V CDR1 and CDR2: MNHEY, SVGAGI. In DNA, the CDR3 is TGTGCCAGCAGTTATGGGACAGGGACTGAAACTTTCTTT. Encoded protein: CASSYGTGTETFF.

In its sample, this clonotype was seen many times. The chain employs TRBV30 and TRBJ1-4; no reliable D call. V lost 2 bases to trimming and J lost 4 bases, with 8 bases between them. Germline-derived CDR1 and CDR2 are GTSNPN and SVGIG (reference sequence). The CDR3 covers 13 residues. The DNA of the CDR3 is TGTGCCTGGAGTTCGGGGATTAATGAAAAACTGTTTTTT. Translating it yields CAWSSGINEKLFF.

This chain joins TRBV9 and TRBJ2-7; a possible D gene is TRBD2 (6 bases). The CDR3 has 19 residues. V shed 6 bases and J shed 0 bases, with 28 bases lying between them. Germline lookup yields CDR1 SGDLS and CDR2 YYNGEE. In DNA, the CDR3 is TGTGCCAGCACCGCAGCCCGACAGTGCCTCGGGGGACTCTCCTACGAGCAGTACTTC. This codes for CASTAARQCLGGLSYEQYF.

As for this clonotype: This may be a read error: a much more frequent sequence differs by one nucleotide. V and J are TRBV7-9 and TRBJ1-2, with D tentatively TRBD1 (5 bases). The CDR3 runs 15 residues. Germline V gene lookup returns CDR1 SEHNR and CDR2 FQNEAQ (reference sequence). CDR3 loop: CASSLDQRQRYGYAF. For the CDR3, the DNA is TGTGCCAGCAGCTTAGACCAACGACAGAGATATGGCTACGCCTTC.